Below are 8 T cell receptor beta chains sequenced from a single sample in a study of T-cell memory formation after mild COVID-19. TCRdb re-analysed the 5' RACE reads in MiXCR, keeping a single row per CDR3 protein. This table holds under 450,000 distinct CDR3 sequences, 13% to 15% found once. The sequenced material came from PBMCs or a T cell subset sorted from them (not recorded which). These receptors were taken from a man in his late teens or twenties who had mild COVID-19 (a few samples of this study predate the infection). Cell type and time point are not known.

This rearrangement joins TRBV10-3 to TRBJ1-3; 7 positions match TRBD1. Per the germline V gene, CDR1 is ENHRY and CDR2 is SYGVKD. There are 17 residues in the CDR3. V lost 8 bases and J lost 1; bases outside the gene matches: 14. The CDR3 protein is CAIQGPTGRRSGNTIYF. The CDR3, as DNA: TGTGCCATCCAGGGCCCGACAGGGAGGCGGTCTGGAAACACCATATATTTT.

This chain links TRBV7-3 with TRBJ2-3; 7 bases fit TRBD1. Trimming took 5 bases from V and 2 from J; bases not matched to a gene: 7. The CDR3 has 15 residues. Per the germline V gene, CDR1 is SGHTA and CDR2 is FQGTGA. CDR3 sequence reads: CASSKGTADTDTQYF. The CDR3 DNA follows: TGTGCCAGCAGCAAAGGGACAGCGGACACAGATACGCAGTATTTT.

This rearrangement joins TRBV25-1 to TRBJ2-5; D may be TRBD1 or TRBD2 (5 bases each). The V end was cut by 6 bases, the J end by 4 bases, with 15 bases between. The CDR3 contains 14 residues. Germline V gene lookup returns CDR1 MGHDK and CDR2 SYGVNS. In nucleotides, the CDR3 is TGTGCCAGCAGAGAGCTTGGGGCGGGAGAGACCCAGTACTTC. This encodes CASRELGAGETQYF.

This clonotype was seen at least ten times. This chain links TRBV7-3 with TRBJ1-1; weak D call: TRBD1 (5 bases). With 4 bases removed from V and 1 base from J, the gap between germline ends came to 13 bases. This CDR3 is 15 amino acids long. Per germline, CDR1 SGHTA and CDR2 FQGTGA. The CDR3 sequence: CASSWSPGRNTEAFF. CDR3 sequence (DNA): TGTGCCAGCAGCTGGTCCCCAGGGAGGAACACTGAAGCTTTCTTT.

The genes are TRBV28 and TRBJ2-2, with TRBD1 as a possible D gene (6 bases). The CDR3 has 14 residues. V dropped 4 bases and J dropped 1 base, with 7 bases sitting between them. The germline V gene has CDR1 MDHEN and CDR2 SYDVKM. As DNA, the CDR3 is TGTGCCAGCAGTTCGGGACAGAACACCGGGGAGCTGTTTTTT. This codes for CASSSGQNTGELFF.

In its sample, this clonotype was seen a few times. V is TRBV5-5 and J is TRBJ1-1, with D perhaps TRBD1 (6 bases). This CDR3 is 15 amino acids long. V was clipped by 1 base and J by 5 bases, with 15 bases between them. Germline V CDR1 and CDR2: SGHKS, YYEKEE (reference sequence). The CDR3 here is CASSLINQGLTEAFF. In DNA, the CDR3 is TGTGCCAGCAGCTTGATTAACCAGGGGTTGACTGAAGCTTTCTTT.

This clonotype was observed a handful of times. The chain has TRBV7-2 and TRBJ2-1; 8 positions agree with TRBD2. The CDR3 consists of 17 residues. The V gene end was trimmed by 4 bases and the J gene end by 3 bases; junction bases not matched to a gene: 11. In germline, CDR1 is SGHTA, CDR2 FQGNSA. The CDR3 loop reads CASSSPGGTIVYNEQFF. CDR3 nucleotides: TGTGCCAGCAGCTCTCCGGGGGGGACGATAGTCTACAATGAGCAGTTCTTC. The variable domain in full, with the rest retrieved from reference TRBV7-2 and TRBJ2-1, is GAGVSQSPSNKVTEKGKDVELRCDPISGHTALYWYRQSLGQGLEFLIYFQGNSAPDKSGLPSDRFSAERTGGSVSTLTIQRTQQEDSAVYLCASSSPGGTIVYNEQFFGPGTRLTVL.

In this sample, this clonotype turned up many times. This chain uses TRBV5-1 with TRBJ2-3; 8 bases fit TRBD2. The CDR3 runs to 15 residues. From germline, CDR1 is SGHRS and CDR2 YFSETQ. V shed 3 bases and J 4 bases; nucleotides not matched to a gene: 7. The CDR3 loop reads CASSSTSEEADTQYF. The CDR3 DNA is TGCGCCAGCAGCTCGACTAGCGAGGAAGCAGATACGCAGTATTTT.